The clone carrying this T cell receptor (beta chain) has a single count. The repertoire was sequenced with immunoSEQ multiplex PCR; TCRdb's copy has only in-frame clones and lacks some. In the table there are some 380,000 clones, over 75% of which are singletons. These data originate in a study of blood T cell repertoires in COVID-19. Study context: The United States, Italy and Spain were the sources of the acute and convalescent COVID-19 samples. T cells, B-cell-depleted T cells, or PBMCs supplied cDNA or gDNA.

The germline gives CDR1 MNHNY, CDR2 SVGAGI (reference sequence). This CDR3 has 14 residues. After removal of 7 bases from V and 4 bases from J, the junction contained 7 bases not matched to a gene. The receptor's source is a woman between 40 and 50 years old with acute COVID-19. This chain joins TRBV6-6 and TRBJ1-5, with 7 nucleotides matching TRBD1. The sample consisted of PBMCs or T cells enriched from blood (not recorded which). The CDR3 sequence: CASNLRQGNQPQHF. CDR3 coding DNA: TGTGCCAGCAACCTCAGACAGGGAAATCAGCCCCAGCATTTT.